These 27 T cell receptor beta chains share one sample of origin, sequenced in a study of OX40 agonist ivuxolimab in advanced cancers. Repertoires were generated with immunoSEQ multiplex PCR, while TCRdb's copy carries only in-frame clones and drops some. The sample lists 90,000 or so clones, approximately 92% occurring once. The source material was CD4+ or CD8+ T cells sorted from blood, sampled in a trial of the OX40 agonist ivuxolimab. The receptors were gathered from an adult with an advanced solid tumor such as melanoma, head and neck, liver or kidney cancer.

The CDR3 DNA reads TGTGCCAGTAGTATAAGCGTTTTCTATGGCTACACCTTC. This encodes CASSISVFYGYTF. This chain uses TRBV19 with TRBJ1-2; D call uncertain. Trimming took 2 bases from V and 4 from J, leaving 8 bases between them. The CDR3 runs to 13 residues. Per germline, CDR1 LNHDA and CDR2 SQIVND (reference sequence).

V usage is TRBV30 and J usage is TRBJ1-4; TRBD1 aligns across 7 bases. Trimming took 2 bases from V and 6 from J; bases not matched to a gene: 6. The CDR3 has 14 amino acids. The V gene's germline CDR1 is GTSNPN and CDR2 SVGIG (reference sequence). The CDR3 reads CAWSLTGQYEKLFF. In nucleotides, the CDR3 is TGTGCCTGGAGTCTAACGGGACAGTATGAAAAACTGTTTTTT. Combining the CDR3 with reference TRBV30 and TRBJ1-4 gives the whole variable domain SQTIHQWPATLVQPVGSPLSLECTVEGTSNPNLYWYRQAAGRGLQLLFYSVGIGQISSEVPQNLSASRPQDRQFILSSKKLLLSDSGFYLCAWSLTGQYEKLFFGSGTQLSVL.

This clone was detected once. The chain recombines TRBV6-5 with TRBJ1-2, with no clear D. This CDR3 contains 14 residues. CDR1 MNHEY and CDR2 SVGAGI come from the germline V gene. V lost 3 bases, J lost 8 bases, and 16 bases lay in between. CDR3 residues: CASSYLKAARGYTF. CDR3 coding DNA: TGTGCCAGCAGTTATTTAAAGGCGGCGAGAGGCTACACCTTC.

The rearrangement links TRBV7-9 to TRBJ1-1; D remains ambiguous. V lost 5 bases and J lost 0, with 4 bases in between. The CDR3 has 12 amino acids. The V gene's germline CDR1 is SEHNR and CDR2 FQNEAQ (reference sequence). The CDR3 DNA is TGTGCCAGCAGCCTGATGAACACTGAAGCTTTCTTT. Translated, it gives CASSLMNTEAFF.

This rearrangement joins TRBV6-1 to TRBJ1-5; TRBD1 might be the D (6 bases). Trimming pared 6 bases from V and 7 bases from J, leaving 13 bases between. The CDR3 has 13 residues. The germline CDR1 and CDR2 sequences are MNHNS and SASEGT. The CDR3 region has the DNA TGTGCCAGCAGACCCACAGGGAACCAGCCCCAGCATTTT. As protein: CASRPTGNQPQHF.

V is TRBV6-9 and J is TRBJ2-2, with TRBD1 matching 7 bases. Germline CDR1 MNHGY, CDR2 SVAAGI. The CDR3 is 17 amino acids. The chain's CDR3 is CAALTPDRTANTGELFF. For the CDR3, the DNA is TGTGCAGCCTTGACCCCGGACAGGACAGCGAACACCGGGGAGCTGTTTTTT.

This chain links TRBV19 with TRBJ1-1; no firm D call. Trimming stripped 4 bases from V and 6 bases from J, with 12 bases between. The CDR3 contains 13 residues. Germline loops: CDR1 LNHDA, CDR2 SQIVND (reference sequence). In nucleotides, the CDR3 is TGTGCCAGTAGTACAGATATTAGGGCTGAAGCTTTCTTT. This translates into CASSTDIRAEAFF.

This clone has just a few counts. The chain recombines TRBV19 with TRBJ1-2; TRBD1 might be the D (5 bases). CDR3 length equals 13 residues. Trimming pared 6 bases from V and 3 bases from J, leaving 11 bases between. The germline V gene encodes CDR1 LNHDA and CDR2 SQIVND (reference sequence). DNA of the CDR3: TGTGCCAGTAGGCCAAGGGGCGACTATGGCTACACCTTC. It yields the protein CASRPRGDYGYTF.

This clone was detected only once. The chain combines TRBV6-5 with TRBJ1-2; the D gene is possibly TRBD1 (6 bases). This CDR3 is built from 14 residues. The germline V gene encodes CDR1 MNHEY and CDR2 SVGAGI. Trimming removed 8 bases at V and 6 bases at J, with 19 bases between. DNA for the CDR3: TGTGCCAGCCTTAACCCCCGGGACAATCATGGCTACACCTTC. This encodes CASLNPRDNHGYTF.

The count of this clone is one. This chain uses TRBV5-1 with TRBJ2-1; D not certain. The CDR3 loop spans 14 amino acids. V shed 4 bases and J shed 5 bases, with 13 bases lying between them. CDR1 is SGHRS and CDR2 is YFSETQ in the germline V gene. The CDR3 region is CASSPDPGDNEQFF. As DNA, the CDR3 is TGCGCCAGCAGCCCAGACCCAGGAGACAATGAGCAGTTCTTC.

The rearrangement uses TRBV4-3 and TRBJ1-2, with D maybe TRBD1 (6 bases). This CDR3 is 19 amino acids long. The ends were cut back, 0 bases at V and 4 bases at J, with 24 bases in the middle. In germline, CDR1 is LGHNA, CDR2 YSLEER. The CDR3 nucleotides read TGCGCCAGCAGCCAAGACCCGCCCGGGGGCGACTACCTACGCTATGGCTACACCTTC. Translating gives CASSQDPPGGDYLRYGYTF.

As concerns this clone: Other nucleotide sequences from this sample produce the same CDR3. The chain uses TRBV4-1 and TRBJ1-1; D may be TRBD1 (6 bases). Between the trimmed V and J ends, which lost 4 bases and 1 base, there was a span of 10 bases. CDR1 and CDR2 from the germline V gene are MGHRA and YSYEKL. The CDR3 consists of 14 residues. The DNA of the CDR3 is TGCGCCAGCAGCCTACGGACAGAGAACACTGAAGCTTTCTTT. Translating gives CASSLRTENTEAFF.

The chain carries TRBV29-1 and TRBJ1-4; 10 bases agree with TRBD1. The CDR3 is 13 amino acids. Germline V lookup: CDR1 SQVTM, CDR2 ANQGSEA. With 5 bases clipped from V and 5 bases from J, the junction kept 2 bases outside the gene matches. This CDR3 is CSVPGQGNEKLFF. The CDR3, as DNA: TGCAGCGTTCCGGGACAGGGGAATGAAAAACTGTTTTTT.

This clone has just one count. V gene TRBV2 combines with J gene TRBJ1-1; no firm D call. Germline CDR1 and CDR2: SNHLY and FYNNEI. V dropped 7 bases and J dropped 5 bases, with 14 bases sitting between them. The CDR3 runs to 13 residues. CDR3 in amino acids: CASTSRGSTEAFF. Here the CDR3 DNA reads TGTGCCAGCACCTCGCGAGGGAGTACTGAAGCTTTCTTT.

This chain joins TRBV29-1 and TRBJ1-3; D not resolved. The CDR3 has 11 amino acids. Germline V gives CDR1 SQVTM, CDR2 ANQGSEA. V was pared by 6 bases and J by 0 bases, with 3 bases between. CDR3: CSVLSGNTIYF. DNA for the CDR3: TGCAGCGTCCTCTCTGGAAACACCATATATTTT.

V usage is TRBV11-2 and J usage is TRBJ2-2; no clear D. The CDR3 is 13 amino acids. The germline V and J ends were trimmed by 3 bases and 5 bases, with 7 bases remaining between them. Germline CDR1 reads SGHAT; CDR2 reads FQNNGV. CDR3 bases: TGTGCCAGCAGCTTGGTAGGGACCGGGGAGCTGTTTTTT. Translation gives CASSLVGTGELFF. The full variable domain, in which reference TRBV11-2 and TRBJ2-2 provide the parts outside the CDR3, is EAGVAQSPRYKIIEKRQSVAFWCNPISGHATLYWYQQILGQGPKLLIQFQNNGVVDDSQLPKDRFSAERLKGVDSTLKIQPAKLEDSAVYLCASSLVGTGELFFGEGSRLTVL.

V gene TRBV19 combines with J gene TRBJ1-4; D ambiguous. The V gene's germline CDR1 is LNHDA and CDR2 SQIVND (reference sequence). The CDR3 has 13 amino acids. Trimming stripped 3 bases from V and 6 bases from J, with 8 bases between. The CDR3 is CASSISPDEKLFF. In DNA, the CDR3 is TGTGCCAGTAGTATTTCCCCGGATGAAAAACTGTTTTTT.

This chain uses TRBV19 with TRBJ1-5; D unclear. The germline V gene has CDR1 LNHDA and CDR2 SQIVND (reference sequence). The CDR3 totals 15 residues. V lost 8 bases, J lost 5 bases, and 19 bases lay in between. The CDR3 sequence: CASRTFHRSDQPQHF. The DNA of the CDR3 is TGTGCCAGTCGCACGTTTCACCGGAGCGATCAGCCCCAGCATTTT.

The gene calls are TRBV6-4 and TRBJ2-3; the D is unclear. The CDR3 runs to 14 residues. Germline V lookup: CDR1 MRHNA, CDR2 SNTAGT. V was pared by 6 bases and J by 0 bases, with 10 bases between. The CDR3, as DNA: TGTGCCAGCAGACCAGACTCTAGCACAGATACGCAGTATTTT. Encoded protein: CASRPDSSTDTQYF.

The chain recombines TRBV9 with TRBJ1-1; unclear D gene. This CDR3 is 13 amino acids long. V lost 5 bases, J lost 3 bases, and 11 bases lay in between. In germline, CDR1 is SGDLS, CDR2 YYNGEE. The DNA for the CDR3 is TGTGCCAGCAGTAGGCTTTTGGACACTGAAGCTTTCTTT. Its translation is CASSRLLDTEAFF.

V usage is TRBV6-5 and J usage is TRBJ2-2; tentatively, D is TRBD2 (7 bases). There are 15 residues in the CDR3. CDR1 is MNHEY and CDR2 is SVGAGI in the germline V gene. Trimming cost V 5 bases and J 4 bases, with 14 bases left between them. CDR3 sequence (DNA): TGTGCCAGCAGTACGGGGGGCGATGTCACCGGGGAGCTGTTTTTT. Its protein product is CASSTGGDVTGELFF.

This clone was seen only once. V usage is TRBV5-1 and J usage is TRBJ2-5; D is unresolved. The CDR3 sequence is 12 residues long. Trimming took 0 bases from V and 2 from J, leaving 2 bases between them. CDR1 SGHRS and CDR2 YFSETQ come from the germline V gene. The CDR3: CASSLEQETQYF. In DNA, the CDR3 is TGCGCCAGCAGCTTGGAGCAAGAGACCCAGTACTTC.

V and J are TRBV6-1 and TRBJ1-1; no firm D call. Germline V gene data show CDR1 as MNHNS and CDR2 as SASEGT. Trimming pared 1 base from V and 5 bases from J, leaving 5 bases between. This CDR3 is built from 12 residues. The CDR3 loop is CASSEGGTEAFF. CDR3 bases: TGTGCCAGCAGTGAAGGAGGGACTGAAGCTTTCTTT.

The sample holds a few counts of this clone. The rearrangement links TRBV10-1 to TRBJ1-4; 7 bases are shared with TRBD1. In germline, CDR1 is WNHNN, CDR2 SYGVQD (reference sequence). V gave up 10 bases and J gave up 7 bases; unmatched junction bases: 21. This CDR3 has 17 amino acids. CDR3 sequence (DNA): TGCGCCACCACCCCATCTAAACAGGGGATGGAGGCTGAAAAACTGTTTTTT. Protein: CATTPSKQGMEAEKLFF.

In this sample, this clone turned up a few times. The rearrangement links TRBV7-8 to TRBJ1-5, with D maybe TRBD1 (5 bases). Germline-derived CDR1 and CDR2 are SGHVS and FQNEAQ. V gave up 5 bases and J gave up 5 bases, with 10 bases separating them. This CDR3 is built from 13 residues. CDR3 residues: CASSPGGHQPQHF. The CDR3 DNA follows: TGTGCCAGCAGCCCCGGGGGTCATCAGCCCCAGCATTTT.

The chain has TRBV5-6 and TRBJ1-2; 9 nucleotides line up with TRBD1. CDR3 size: 12 residues. With V trimmed by 2 bases and J by 12 bases, 5 bases remained unmatched. Germline values: CDR1 SGHDT, CDR2 YYEEEE. The CDR3 sequence: CASSFGTGYDTF. The CDR3 DNA reads as TGTGCCAGCAGCTTTGGGACAGGGTACGACACCTTC. The variable domain in full, with the rest retrieved from reference TRBV5-6 and TRBJ1-2, is DAGVTQSPTHLIKTRGQQVTLRCSPKSGHDTVSWYQQALGQGPQFIFQYYEEEERQRGNFPDRFSGHQFPNYSSELNVNALLLGDSALYLCASSFGTGYDTFGSGTRLTVV.

The J gene is TRBJ1-1, the V gene TRBV4-3; D unclear. Trimming removed 5 bases at V and 1 base at J, with 8 bases between. This CDR3 contains 13 residues. The germline CDR1 and CDR2 sequences are LGHNA and YSLEER. CDR3 loop: CASSKRGNTEAFF. CDR3 in DNA: TGCGCCAGCAGCAAGAGAGGGAACACTGAAGCTTTCTTT.